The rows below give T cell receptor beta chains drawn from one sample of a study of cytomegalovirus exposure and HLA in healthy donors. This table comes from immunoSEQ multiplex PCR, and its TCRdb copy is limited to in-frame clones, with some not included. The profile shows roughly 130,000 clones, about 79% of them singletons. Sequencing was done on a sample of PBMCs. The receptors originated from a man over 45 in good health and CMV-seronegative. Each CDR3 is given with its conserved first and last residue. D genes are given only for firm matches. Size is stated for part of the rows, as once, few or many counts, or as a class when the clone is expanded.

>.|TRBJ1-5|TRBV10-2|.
TGCGCCAGCAGTCCGGGACACAGAACTAGCAATCAGCCCCAGCATTTT
CASSPGHRTSNQPQHF
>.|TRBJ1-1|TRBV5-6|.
TGTGCCAGCAGCTTCCAGAACACTGAAGCTTTCTTT
CASSFQNTEAFF
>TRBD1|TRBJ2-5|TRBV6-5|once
TGTGCCAGCAGTTCCACAGGGGGCGCTGGGGAGACCCAGTACTTC
CASSSTGGAGETQYF
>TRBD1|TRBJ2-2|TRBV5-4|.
TGTGCCAGCAGCCCTGAGACAGGGGCGGAGCTGTTTTTT
CASSPETGAELFF
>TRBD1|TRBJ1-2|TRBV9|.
TGTGCCAGCAGCGTTCGACAGGGGAATCGGTATGGCTACACCTTC
CASSVRQGNRYGYTF
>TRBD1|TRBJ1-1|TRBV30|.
TGTGCCTGGAGGGACAGGGGCTCTGAAGCTTTCTTT
CAWRDRGSEAFF
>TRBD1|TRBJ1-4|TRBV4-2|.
TGTGCCAGCAGCCCCCGGACAGGGAGTAATGAAAAACTGTTTTTT
CASSPRTGSNEKLFF
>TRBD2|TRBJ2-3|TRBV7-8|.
TGTGCCAGCAGCCGGGGGGAGGACACGGCGCAGTATTTT
CASSRGEDTAQYF
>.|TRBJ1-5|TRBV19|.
TGTGCCAGTCGACCGGGACAAGGATATCAGCCCCAGCATTTT
CASRPGQGYQPQHF
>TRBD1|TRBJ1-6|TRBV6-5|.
TGTGCCAGCAGTTACAGGGGGCATAATTCACCCCTCCACTTT
CASSYRGHNSPLHF
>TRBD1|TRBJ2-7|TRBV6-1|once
TGTGCCAGCACCCGACAGGGTGGGGACGAGCAGTACTTC
CASTRQGGDEQYF
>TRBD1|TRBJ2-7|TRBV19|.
TGTGCCAGTAGGCCGGACAGGGCGGTCCCCTACGAGCAGTACTTC
CASRPDRAVPYEQYF
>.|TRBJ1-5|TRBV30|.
TGTGCCTGGAGCAAAGAGGGCAATCAGCCCCAGCATTTT
CAWSKEGNQPQHF
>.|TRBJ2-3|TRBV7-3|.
TGTGCCAGCAGCTCAACACCTACTAGTCGGGGGAACACAGATACGCAGTATTTT
CASSSTPTSRGNTDTQYF
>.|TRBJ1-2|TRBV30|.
TGTGCCTGGAGTGTAGACAGGTCTAACTATGGCTACACCTTC
CAWSVDRSNYGYTF
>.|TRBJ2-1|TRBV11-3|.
TGTGCCAGCAGCTTAGGTAGCGCCTTGTCGGATGAGCAGTTCTTC
CASSLGSALSDEQFF
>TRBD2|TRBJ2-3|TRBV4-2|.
TGTGCCAGCAGCCATTCCATAGCGGGGGAGCAGGGTACGCAGTATTTT
CASSHSIAGEQGTQYF
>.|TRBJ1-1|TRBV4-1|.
TGCGCCAGTATAGGGGTTTCGCAGGGGAACACTGAAGCTTTCTTT
CASIGVSQGNTEAFF
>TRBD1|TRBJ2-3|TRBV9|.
TGTGCCAGCAGCGTAGCTCCGGGACAGGGGATAGATACGCAGTATTTT
CASSVAPGQGIDTQYF
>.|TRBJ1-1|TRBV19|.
TGTGCCAGTAGTATGGGGGGTGGCACTGAAGCTTTCTTT
CASSMGGGTEAFF
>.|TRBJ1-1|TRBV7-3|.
TGTGCCAGCAGCTTAGGGGGCGAGAACACTGAAGCTTTCTTT
CASSLGGENTEAFF
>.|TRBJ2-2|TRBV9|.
TGTGCCAGCAGCGTAGTTCCGGGGCGGGGGCCCGGGGAGCTGTTTTTT
CASSVVPGRGPGELFF
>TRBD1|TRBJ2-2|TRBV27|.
TGTGCCAGCAGTTCCTCCGGGACAGGGATTATGGCCGCGAACACCGGGGAGCTGTTTTTT
CASSSSGTGIMAANTGELFF
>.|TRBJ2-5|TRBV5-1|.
TGCGCCAGCAGCTTGGGGGGGGAGGAGACCCAGTACTTC
CASSLGGEETQYF
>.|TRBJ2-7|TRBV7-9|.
TGTGCCAGCAGCCCCCGACAGAGAACCTACGAGCAGTACTTC
CASSPRQRTYEQYF
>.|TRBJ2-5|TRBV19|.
TGTGCCAGTAGTTCCCTGGACAGGAGGGTGGAGACCCAGTACTTC
CASSSLDRRVETQYF
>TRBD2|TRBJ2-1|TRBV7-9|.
TGTGCCAGCAGCCCCCCCATAGCGGGGGGGGTAAATGAGCAGTTCTTC
CASSPPIAGGVNEQFF
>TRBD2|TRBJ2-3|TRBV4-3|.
TGCGCCAGCAGCCAAGACCCGATCCGGGGGGACCGCACAGATACGCAGTATTTT
CASSQDPIRGDRTDTQYF
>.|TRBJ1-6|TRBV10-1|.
TGCGCCAGCAGTGAGAGGGCCAGGGGTTTATCACCCCTCCACTTT
CASSERARGLSPLHF
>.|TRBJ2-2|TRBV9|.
TGTGCCAGCAGCGTTCGACAGGGAGGCGCCGGGGAGCTGTTTTTT
CASSVRQGGAGELFF
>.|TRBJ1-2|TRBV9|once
TGTGCCAGCAGCGTAGAACTGGGGGCGCGGGGCTACACCTTC
CASSVELGARGYTF
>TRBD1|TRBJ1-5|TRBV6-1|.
TGTGCCAGCAGTGATGGGACAGGGACCTGGCCCCAGCATTTT
CASSDGTGTWPQHF
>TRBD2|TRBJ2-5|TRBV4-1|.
TGCGCCAGCAGCCAAGATGAACTAGCGGGGGCCGTTGGGGAGACCCAGTACTTC
CASSQDELAGAVGETQYF
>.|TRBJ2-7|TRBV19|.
TGTGCCAGTAGTCCTAGCTCCTCCTACGAGCAGTACTTC
CASSPSSSYEQYF
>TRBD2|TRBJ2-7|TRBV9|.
TGTGCCAGCAGCGTCCAGAGGGGTAGAGATAAGCGGGGGCCCTCCTACGAGCAGTACTTC
CASSVQRGRDKRGPSYEQYF
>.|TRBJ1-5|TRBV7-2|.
TGTGCCAGCAGCCCTGGCTGGGGGACTCGGCAGCCCCAGCATTTT
CASSPGWGTRQPQHF
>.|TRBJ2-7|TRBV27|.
TGTGCCAGCAGTTTATGGGGGCCATACGAGCAGTACTTC
CASSLWGPYEQYF
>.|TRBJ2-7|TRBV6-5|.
TGTGCCAGCAGTTACTCTGGCGGGACAGACCTCTACGAGCAGTACTTC
CASSYSGGTDLYEQYF
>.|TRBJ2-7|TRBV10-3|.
TGTGCCATCAGCCGGGACACTTACTACGAGCAGTACTTC
CAISRDTYYEQYF
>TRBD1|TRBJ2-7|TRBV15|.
TGTGCCACCAGCTTACGACAGGGGCCTTACGAGCAGTACTTC
CATSLRQGPYEQYF
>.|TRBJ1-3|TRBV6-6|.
TGTGCCAGCAGCTGGGCCTTCTTCTCTGGAAACACCATATATTTT
CASSWAFFSGNTIYF
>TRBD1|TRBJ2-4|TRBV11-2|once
TGTGCCAGCAGCTCACAGGGGGCAAGGCACATTCAGTACTTC
CASSSQGARHIQYF
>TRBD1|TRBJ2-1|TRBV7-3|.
TGTGCCAGCAGCCAGGACAGGAACAATGAGCAGTTCTTC
CASSQDRNNEQFF
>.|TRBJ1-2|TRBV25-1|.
TGTGCCAGCAGCGGGCCATGGGGGGTCGGGGGCTACACCTTC
CASSGPWGVGGYTF
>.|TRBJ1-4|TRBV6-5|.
TGTGCCAGCAGTTACGATCCGGGACACATGGAAAAACTGTTTTTT
CASSYDPGHMEKLFF
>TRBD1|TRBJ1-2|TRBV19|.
TGTGCCAGCCTAGGGACAGCATTTGGCTACACCTTC
CASLGTAFGYTF
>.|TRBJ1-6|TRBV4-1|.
TGCGCCAGCAGCCAAGATTTCAGGGCAAATTCACCCCTCCACTTT
CASSQDFRANSPLHF
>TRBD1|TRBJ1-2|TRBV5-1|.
TGCGCCAGCAGCTCGGGACAGGGGCCGGTCGGCTACACCTTC
CASSSGQGPVGYTF
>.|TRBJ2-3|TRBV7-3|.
TGTGCCAGCAGCTTAATAGCAGGGCAAGCAGATACGCAGTATTTT
CASSLIAGQADTQYF
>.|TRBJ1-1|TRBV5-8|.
TGTGCCAGCAGCCGCGACGGGGGGAGTCTGACTGAAGCTTTCTTT
CASSRDGGSLTEAFF
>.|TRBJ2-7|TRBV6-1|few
TGTGCCAGCGTGAAACTATCGAGCTACGAGCAGTACTTC
CASVKLSSYEQYF
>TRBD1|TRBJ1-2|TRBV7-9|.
TGTGCCAGCAGCTTAGGGGCCACAGGGGTGTTGTGGGGCTACACCTTC
CASSLGATGVLWGYTF
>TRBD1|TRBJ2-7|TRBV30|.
TGTGCCTGGAGCCTCTGGGACAGCTACGAGCAGTACTTC
CAWSLWDSYEQYF
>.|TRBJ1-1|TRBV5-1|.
TGCGCCAGCAGACCGCGGGGGGGGGACACTGAAGCTTTCTTT
CASRPRGGDTEAFF
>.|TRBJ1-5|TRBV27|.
TGTGCCAGCAGTTTGGCAGGACTGAATCAGCCCCAGCATTTT
CASSLAGLNQPQHF
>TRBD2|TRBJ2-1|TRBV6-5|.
TGTGCCAGCAGTCCGGGACTAGCGGGGGGTGGGGAGCAGTTCTTC
CASSPGLAGGGEQFF
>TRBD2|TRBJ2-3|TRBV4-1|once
TGCGCCAGCAGCCACCTAGCGGGGGGGCTCACAGATACGCAGTATTTT
CASSHLAGGLTDTQYF
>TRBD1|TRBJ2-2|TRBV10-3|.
TGTGCCATCGGGACAGGCAGAACCGGGGAGCTGTTTTTT
CAIGTGRTGELFF
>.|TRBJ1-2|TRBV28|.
TGTGCCAGCAGTTTAGCGGGGGGCGGGTCCTATGGCTACACCTTC
CASSLAGGGSYGYTF